Given below is one T cell receptor beta chain in context. Its antigen remains unknown. PCR used 60 Vbeta primers and 13 Jbeta primers. TCRdb's copy holds only in-frame clones and misses some; the assay was immunoSEQ multiplex PCR. The table includes nearly 200,000 clones, approximately 87% detected once. With 7 bases clipped from V and 4 bases from J, the junction kept 11 bases outside the gene matches. This CDR3 is built from 16 residues. Germline values: CDR1 SGHRS, CDR2 YFSETQ. This record belongs to a study of cytomegalovirus exposure and HLA in healthy donors. Whole-study findings and limits: Reported findings show TCR beta sequences accurately forecast HLA-A and HLA-B alleles in most subjects.

The specimen was PBMCs. The chain joins TRBV5-1 to TRBJ2-1; 10 nucleotides agree with TRBD1. This TCR came from a man aged 25-45 years in good health and CMV-seronegative. DNA for the CDR3: TGCGCCAGCGCCTACTCCCCGGGACAGGGGTACAATGAGCAGTTCTTC. Its translation is CASAYSPGQGYNEQFF.